This TCR beta chain was recorded in a study of control samples from healthy donors and cancer patients. TCRdb's table, derived via immunoSEQ multiplex PCR, lists solely in-frame clones and lacks some. The table lists 120,000 or so clones, around 87% of them singletons. Trimming removed 4 bases from V and 2 bases from J, with 13 bases in between. The germline V gene encodes CDR1 SGDLS and CDR2 YYNGEE. This CDR3 has 15 residues. The chain employs TRBV9 and TRBJ1-5, with a weak D call TRBD1 (6 bases). Sample: blood. The receptor's source is a middle-aged man in good health. CDR3 loop: CASSLSSGGNQPQHF. The DNA of the CDR3 is TGTGCCAGCAGCTTATCGTCAGGGGGCAATCAGCCCCAGCATTTT.